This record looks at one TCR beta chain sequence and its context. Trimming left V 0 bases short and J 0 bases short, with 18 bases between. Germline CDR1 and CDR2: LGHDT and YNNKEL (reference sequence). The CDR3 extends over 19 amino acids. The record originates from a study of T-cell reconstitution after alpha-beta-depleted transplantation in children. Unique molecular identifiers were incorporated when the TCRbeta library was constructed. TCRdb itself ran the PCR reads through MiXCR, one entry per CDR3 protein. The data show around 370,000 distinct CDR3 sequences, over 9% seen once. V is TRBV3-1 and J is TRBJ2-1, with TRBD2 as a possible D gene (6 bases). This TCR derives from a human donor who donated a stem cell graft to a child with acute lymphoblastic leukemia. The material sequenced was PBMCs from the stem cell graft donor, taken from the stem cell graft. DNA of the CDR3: TGTGCCAGCAGCCAAGATTACCCGCGCGGGGCCAGCTCCTACAATGAGCAGTTCTTC. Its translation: CASSQDYPRGASSYNEQFF.